These T cell receptor beta chains were read from a single sample in a study of PD-1 blockade in classical Hodgkin lymphoma. Repertoires were generated with immunoSEQ multiplex PCR, while TCRdb's copy carries only in-frame clones and drops some. The data contain roughly 100,000 clones, around 90% of them singletons. The sample consisted of peripheral blood mononuclear cells (PBMCs), taken before the fourth cycle of nivolumab. The origin of the receptors is a human donor with classical Hodgkin lymphoma. CDR3s include the opening cysteine and the closing phenylalanine or tryptophan.

v_gene	j_gene	CDR3aa
TRBV6-5	TRBJ2-7	CASSYDRREGYEQYF
TRBV7-9	TRBJ1-3	CASSSRQGSSGNTIYF
TRBV27	TRBJ2-6	CASSLGTTSSGANVLTF
TRBV29-1	TRBJ1-1	CSVEVQWGAFF
TRBV18	TRBJ2-1	CASSPPVRDEQFF
TRBV27	TRBJ1-2	CASSSFTGTGGSGYTF
TRBV4-1	TRBJ2-7	CASSPLGGAYEQYF
TRBV27	TRBJ1-3	CASSSWVGGNTIYF
TRBV5-4	TRBJ2-5	CASSIRGREETQYF
TRBV9	TRBJ2-7	CASSEGGLSSYEQYF
TRBV5-4	TRBJ2-2	CASSRMPGELFF
TRBV5-1	TRBJ1-5	CASSRTGNQPQHF
TRBV19	TRBJ1-1	CATTGGYTEAFF
TRBV5-6	TRBJ1-2	CASSPFDASYGYTF
TRBV2	TRBJ2-6	CASTGRLAGSSGANVLTF
TRBV7-2	TRBJ2-1	CASSLIAGERREQFF
TRBV19	TRBJ2-3	CASSIGASGTTDTQYF
TRBV30	TRBJ1-6	CAWSVQESPLHF
TRBV7-9	TRBJ2-1	CASSLGLIISYNEQFF
TRBV28	TRBJ2-7	CASNPGPGRSGQYF
TRBV4-1	TRBJ2-1	CASSQETRREDSYNEQFF
TRBV28	TRBJ2-3	CASSTVQSTDTQYF
TRBV21-1	TRBJ1-5	CASTRGGCNQPQHF
TRBV28	TRBJ2-1	CASGTSSYNEQFF
TRBV15	TRBJ2-5	CATRDQNQETQYF
TRBV7-9	TRBJ1-2	CASSLGQIYGYTF
TRBV2	TRBJ2-1	CASGRGGSYNEQFF
TRBV7-8	TRBJ1-5	CASSPGQGYQPQHF
TRBV7-9	TRBJ1-2	CASSRDRDDGYTF
TRBV5-1	TRBJ1-2	CASSLDSGQGYGYTF
TRBV6-5	TRBJ2-1	CASSFFGWQFF
TRBV30	TRBJ1-1	CAWITRLTNTEAFF
TRBV2	TRBJ1-1	CASSVGDLTEAFF
TRBV2	TRBJ1-2	CASRGRDRDGYTF
TRBV6-1	TRBJ2-5	CASSEARQGIRETQYF
TRBV19	TRBJ1-1	CASSIGTLNTEAFF
TRBV19	TRBJ2-7	CASSEGISSYEQYF
TRBV6-6	TRBJ1-3	CASSRVAGNTIYF
TRBV10-1	TRBJ1-2	CASKTGSGYGYTF
TRBV7-9	TRBJ1-1	CASSDRTGGYTEAFF
TRBV7-2	TRBJ2-3	CASSLGGEGGTDTQYF
TRBV6-1	TRBJ2-7	CASSPLSGGTYEQYF
TRBV28	TRBJ2-3	CASRDGGTDTQYF
TRBV2	TRBJ1-1	CASSEGTGSGNTEAFF
TRBV18	TRBJ2-7	CASSPPAGTSGLKGYEQYF
TRBV5-1	TRBJ2-7	CASSFPTGTSGSLYEQYF
TRBV7-9	TRBJ2-7	CASSLGLAGHYEQYF
TRBV19	TRBJ1-5	CASSRPNRDSNQPQHF
TRBV7-8	TRBJ2-7	CASSPSDGLPYEQYF
TRBV19	TRBJ2-1	CASSVGGPYNEQFF
TRBV6-6	TRBJ2-7	CASSYGQTYEQYF
TRBV6-6	TRBJ1-1	CASSYSATLNTEAFF
TRBV5-6	TRBJ2-7	CASSLEYGTDYEQYF
TRBV2	TRBJ1-2	CASKETAVGYTF